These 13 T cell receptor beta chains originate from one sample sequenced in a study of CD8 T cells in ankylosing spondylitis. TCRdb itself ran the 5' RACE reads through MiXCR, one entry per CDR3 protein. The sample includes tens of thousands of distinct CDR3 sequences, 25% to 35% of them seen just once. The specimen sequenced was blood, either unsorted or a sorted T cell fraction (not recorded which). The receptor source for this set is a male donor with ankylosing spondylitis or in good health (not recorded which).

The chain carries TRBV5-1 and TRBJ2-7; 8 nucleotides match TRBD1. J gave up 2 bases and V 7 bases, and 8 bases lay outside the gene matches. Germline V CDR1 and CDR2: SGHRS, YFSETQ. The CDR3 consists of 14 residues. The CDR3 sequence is CASAPGQETYEQYF. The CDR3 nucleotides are TGCGCCAGCGCACCGGGACAGGAGACCTACGAGCAGTACTTC.

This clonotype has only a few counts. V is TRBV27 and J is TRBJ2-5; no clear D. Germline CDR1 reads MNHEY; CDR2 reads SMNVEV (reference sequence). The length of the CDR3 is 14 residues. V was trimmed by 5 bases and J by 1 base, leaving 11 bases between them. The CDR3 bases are TGTGCCAGCAGTCCTTGGGGTTTCCAAGAGACCCAGTACTTC. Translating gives CASSPWGFQETQYF.

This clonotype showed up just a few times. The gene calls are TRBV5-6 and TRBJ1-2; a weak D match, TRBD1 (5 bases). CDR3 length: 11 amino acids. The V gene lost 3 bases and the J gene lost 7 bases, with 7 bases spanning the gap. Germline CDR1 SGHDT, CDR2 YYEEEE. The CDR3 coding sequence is TGTGCCAGCAGCTCCGGGGGTGGCTACACCTTC. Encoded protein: CASSSGGGYTF.

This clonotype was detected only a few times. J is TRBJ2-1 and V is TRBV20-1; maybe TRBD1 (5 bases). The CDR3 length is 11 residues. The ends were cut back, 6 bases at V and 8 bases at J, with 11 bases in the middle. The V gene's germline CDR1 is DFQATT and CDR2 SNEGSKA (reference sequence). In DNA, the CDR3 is TGCAGTGCCGACAGCGATCATGAGCAGTTCTTC. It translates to CSADSDHEQFF.

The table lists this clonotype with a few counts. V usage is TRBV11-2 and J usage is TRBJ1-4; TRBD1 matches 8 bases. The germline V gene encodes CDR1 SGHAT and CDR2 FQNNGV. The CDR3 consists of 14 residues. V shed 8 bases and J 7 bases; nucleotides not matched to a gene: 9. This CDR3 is CASSIGTGFEKLFF. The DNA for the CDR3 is TGTGCCAGCTCCATAGGGACAGGCTTTGAAAAACTGTTTTTT.

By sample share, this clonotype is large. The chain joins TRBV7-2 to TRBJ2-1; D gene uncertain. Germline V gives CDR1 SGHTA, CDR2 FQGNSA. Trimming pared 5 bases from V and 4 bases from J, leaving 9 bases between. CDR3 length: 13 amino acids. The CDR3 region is CASSLTSYNEQFF. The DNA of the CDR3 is TGTGCCAGCAGCCTCACTTCTTACAATGAGCAGTTCTTC.

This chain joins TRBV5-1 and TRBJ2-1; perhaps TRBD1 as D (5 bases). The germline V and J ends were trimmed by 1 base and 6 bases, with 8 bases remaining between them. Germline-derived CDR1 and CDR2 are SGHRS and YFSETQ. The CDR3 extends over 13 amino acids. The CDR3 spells CASSLSQGNEQFF. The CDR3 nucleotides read TGCGCCAGCAGCTTGTCTCAGGGCAATGAGCAGTTCTTC.

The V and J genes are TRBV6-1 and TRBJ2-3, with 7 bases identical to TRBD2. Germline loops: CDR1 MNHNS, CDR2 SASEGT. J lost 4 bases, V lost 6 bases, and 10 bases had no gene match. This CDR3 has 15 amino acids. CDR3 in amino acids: CASSRGSSLADTQYF. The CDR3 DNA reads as TGTGCCAGCAGCCGCGGGAGTTCGTTGGCAGATACGCAGTATTTT.

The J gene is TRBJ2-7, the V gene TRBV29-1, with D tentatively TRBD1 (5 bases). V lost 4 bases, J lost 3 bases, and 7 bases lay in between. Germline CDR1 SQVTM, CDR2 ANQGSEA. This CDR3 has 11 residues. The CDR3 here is CSVVTGYEQYF. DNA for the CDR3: TGCAGCGTTGTTACAGGCTACGAGCAGTACTTC.

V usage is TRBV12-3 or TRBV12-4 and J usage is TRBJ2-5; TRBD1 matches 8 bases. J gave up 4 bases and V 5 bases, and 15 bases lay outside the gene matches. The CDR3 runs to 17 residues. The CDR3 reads CASSDTGTGASIETQYF. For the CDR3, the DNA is TGTGCCAGCAGTGATACCGGGACAGGAGCGAGTATAGAGACCCAGTACTTC.

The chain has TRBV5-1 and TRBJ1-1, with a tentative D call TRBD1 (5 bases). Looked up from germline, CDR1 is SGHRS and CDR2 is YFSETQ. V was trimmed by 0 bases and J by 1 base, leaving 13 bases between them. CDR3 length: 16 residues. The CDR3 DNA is TGCGCCAGCAGCTTGGGTTGGACCAGGGAGAACACTGAAGCTTTCTTT. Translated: CASSLGWTRENTEAFF. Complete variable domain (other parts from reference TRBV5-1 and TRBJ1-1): KAGVTQTPRYLIKTRGQQVTLSCSPISGHRSVSWYQQTPGQGLQFLFEYFSETQRNKGNFPGRFSGRQFSNSRSEMNVSTLELGDSALYLCASSLGWTRENTEAFFGQGTRLTVV.

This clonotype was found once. This CDR3 is CASSPGGTSNSPLHF. For the CDR3, the DNA is TGCGCCAGCAGCCCCGGGGGAACCTCAAATTCACCCCTCCACTTT. This chain uses TRBV5-1 with TRBJ1-6; possibly TRBD1 for D (5 bases). Looked up from germline, CDR1 is SGHRS and CDR2 is YFSETQ. The ends were cut back, 4 bases at V and 7 bases at J, with 15 bases in the middle. The CDR3 totals 15 residues.

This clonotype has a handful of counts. CDR3 DNA sequence: TGCGCCAGCAGCGCGGGGGGGTTCGGCAATCAGCCCCAGCATTTT. Protein sequence: CASSAGGFGNQPQHF. V is TRBV5-1 and J is TRBJ1-5; the D gene is possibly TRBD1 (5 bases). CDR3 length equals 15 residues. The V and J ends lost 4 bases and 2 bases respectively, with 13 bases between them. Germline V lookup: CDR1 SGHRS, CDR2 YFSETQ.